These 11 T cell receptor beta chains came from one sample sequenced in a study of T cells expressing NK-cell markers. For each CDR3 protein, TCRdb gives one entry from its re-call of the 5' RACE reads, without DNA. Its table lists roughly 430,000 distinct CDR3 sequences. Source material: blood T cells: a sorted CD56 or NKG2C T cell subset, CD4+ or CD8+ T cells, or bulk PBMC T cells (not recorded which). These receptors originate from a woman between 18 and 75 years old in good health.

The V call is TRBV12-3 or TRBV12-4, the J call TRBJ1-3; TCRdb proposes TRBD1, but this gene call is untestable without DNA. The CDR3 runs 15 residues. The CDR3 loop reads CASSGQGANGNTIYF.

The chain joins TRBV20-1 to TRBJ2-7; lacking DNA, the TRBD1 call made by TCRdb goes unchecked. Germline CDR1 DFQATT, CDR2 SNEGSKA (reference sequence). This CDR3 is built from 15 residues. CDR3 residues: CSAREGTSSAYEQYF.

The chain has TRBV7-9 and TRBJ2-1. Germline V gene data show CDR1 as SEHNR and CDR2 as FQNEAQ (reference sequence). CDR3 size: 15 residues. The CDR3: CASSFGSVIYNEQFF.

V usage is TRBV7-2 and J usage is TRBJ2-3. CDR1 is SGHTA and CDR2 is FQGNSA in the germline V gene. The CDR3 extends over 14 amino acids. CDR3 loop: CASSVPELIDTQYF.

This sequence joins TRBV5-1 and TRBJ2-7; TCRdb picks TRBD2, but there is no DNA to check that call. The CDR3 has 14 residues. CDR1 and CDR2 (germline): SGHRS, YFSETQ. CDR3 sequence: CASYESPNSYEQYF.

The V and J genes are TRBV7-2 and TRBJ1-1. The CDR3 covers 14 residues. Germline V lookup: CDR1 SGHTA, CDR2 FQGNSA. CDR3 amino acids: CASSLAHLNTEAFF.

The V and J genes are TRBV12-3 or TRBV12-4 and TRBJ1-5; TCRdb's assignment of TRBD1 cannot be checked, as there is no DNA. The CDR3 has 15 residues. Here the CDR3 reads CASSRDSHSNQPQHF.

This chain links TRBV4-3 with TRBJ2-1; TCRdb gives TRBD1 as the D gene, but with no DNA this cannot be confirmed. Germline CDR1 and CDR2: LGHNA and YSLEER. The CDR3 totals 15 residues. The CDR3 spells CASSQGHSSYNEQFF.

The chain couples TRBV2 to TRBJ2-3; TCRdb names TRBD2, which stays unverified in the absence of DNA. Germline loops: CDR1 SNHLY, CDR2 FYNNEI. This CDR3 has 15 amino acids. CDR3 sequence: CATFALAGATDTQYF.

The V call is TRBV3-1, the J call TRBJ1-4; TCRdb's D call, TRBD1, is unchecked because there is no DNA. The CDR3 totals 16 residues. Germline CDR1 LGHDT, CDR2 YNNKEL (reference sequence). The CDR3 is CASSRGRDRVNEKLFF.

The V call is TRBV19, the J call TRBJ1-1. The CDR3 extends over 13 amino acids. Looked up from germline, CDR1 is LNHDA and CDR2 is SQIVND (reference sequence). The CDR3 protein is CASSGIGYTEAFF.